The 18 T cell receptor beta chains below come from one sample, sequenced in a study of shared clonotypes between healthy human individuals. Using immunoSEQ multiplex PCR, the repertoire was profiled, and TCRdb retains in-frame clones only, with some absent. The sample lists 90,000 to 120,000 clones; around 64% were seen once. Sequencing input: memory CD8+ T cells sorted from blood. The sample's subset: CD45RO+ cells pooled with CCR7-negative TemRA cells. The receptors come from a woman aged 30 to 39 in good health.

This clone was counted a single time. The chain uses TRBV7-9 and TRBJ2-2; D is perhaps TRBD1 (6 bases). The CDR3 totals 15 residues. Per the germline V gene, CDR1 is SEHNR and CDR2 is FQNEAQ (reference sequence). The ends were cut back, 4 bases at V and 4 bases at J, with 13 bases in the middle. This chain's CDR3 is CASSSGVVSTGELFF. In DNA form, the CDR3 reads TGTGCCAGCAGCTCAGGGGTGGTGTCCACCGGGGAGCTGTTTTTT.

This clone was observed a few times. The chain carries TRBV2 and TRBJ2-1; 9 nucleotides match TRBD2. This CDR3 contains 16 residues. In germline, CDR1 is SNHLY, CDR2 FYNNEI. Trimming at V came to 5 bases and at J to 2 bases, leaving 7 bases not matched to a gene. CDR3 nucleotide sequence: TGTGCCAGCAGTCCTACCGGCGGGAGGGCCTACAATGAGCAGTTCTTC. Protein sequence: CASSPTGGRAYNEQFF. Using reference TRBV2 and TRBJ2-1 for the parts outside the CDR3, the full variable domain is EPEVTQTPSHQVTQMGQEVILRCVPISNHLYFYWYRQILGQKVEFLVSFYNNEISEKSEIFDDQFSVERPDGSNFTLKIRSTKLEDSAMYFCASSPTGGRAYNEQFFGPGTRLTVL.

The rearrangement joins TRBV6-6 to TRBJ2-7; weak D call: TRBD1 (5 bases). The germline V and J ends were trimmed by 5 bases and 3 bases, with 14 bases remaining between them. Germline V gene lookup returns CDR1 MNHNY and CDR2 SVGAGI (reference sequence). This CDR3 has 14 amino acids. The CDR3 DNA is TGTGCCAGCAGTCACCGGACACGATTCTACGAGCAGTACTTC. Translating gives CASSHRTRFYEQYF.

The chain recombines TRBV7-9 with TRBJ1-2, with a tentative D call TRBD1 (6 bases). Trimming pared 2 bases from V and 6 bases from J, leaving 10 bases between. This CDR3 has 13 residues. From germline, CDR1 is SEHNR and CDR2 FQNEAQ (reference sequence). The CDR3 loop reads CASSLRRGNGYTF. CDR3 in DNA: TGTGCCAGCAGCTTACGCAGGGGAAATGGCTACACCTTC.

This clone was counted at least ten times. The chain links TRBV6-1 to TRBJ2-7; 9 nucleotides align to TRBD1. J lost 6 bases, V lost 4 bases, and 13 bases had no gene match. The CDR3 loop spans 16 amino acids. Looked up from germline, CDR1 is MNHNS and CDR2 is SASEGT. The CDR3 here is CASSGPGTGKETEQYF. CDR3 bases: TGTGCCAGCAGTGGTCCAGGGACAGGGAAAGAGACCGAGCAGTACTTC.

This chain links TRBV28 with TRBJ1-5; 9 bases map to TRBD1. The J segment lost 4 bases and the V segment lost 3 bases, leaving 1 base of the junction unmatched. The CDR3 runs to 14 residues. Germline V CDR1 and CDR2: MDHEN, SYDVKM. As DNA, the CDR3 is TGTGCCAGCAGTTTGGGGACAGGGAATCAGCCCCAGCATTTT. Translation: CASSLGTGNQPQHF.

The V and J genes are TRBV7-2 and TRBJ2-7; 10 bases line up with TRBD2. CDR3 length: 15 residues. The germline gives CDR1 SGHTA, CDR2 FQGNSA. V shed 5 bases, J shed 5 bases, and the junction held 9 bases outside the gene matches. The CDR3 protein is CASSPRAGGVNEQYF. Here the CDR3 DNA reads TGTGCCAGCAGCCCCAGAGCGGGAGGGGTTAACGAGCAGTACTTC.

In regard to this clone: Other DNA sequences in this specimen translate into the identical CDR3. V usage is TRBV11-2 and J usage is TRBJ2-7; 7 bases align to TRBD1. Unmatched junction bases numbered 7, after V lost 0 bases and J lost 5 bases. Per the germline V gene, CDR1 is SGHAT and CDR2 is FQNNGV. The CDR3 consists of 15 residues. CDR3 DNA: TGTGCCAGCAGCTTAGAGGGCCAGGGGGTCAACGAGCAGTACTTC. Its translation is CASSLEGQGVNEQYF.

This chain links TRBV29-1 with TRBJ2-2; D is possibly TRBD2 (6 bases). The V gene lost 1 base and the J gene lost 0 bases, with 12 bases spanning the gap. The CDR3 runs to 16 residues. CDR1 SQVTM and CDR2 ANQGSEA come from the germline V gene. The CDR3 DNA reads as TGCAGCGTTGAAGTTTGGGGGGAGGCGAACACCGGGGAGCTGTTTTTT. Translation gives CSVEVWGEANTGELFF.

This clone was picked up a small number of times. The rearrangement joins TRBV5-6 to TRBJ2-7, with 8 positions matching TRBD1. CDR3 length: 16 residues. V dropped 0 bases and J dropped 0; count of bases not matched to a gene: 5. CDR1 and CDR2 (germline): SGHDT, YYEEEE. The CDR3 is CASSLAPTGASYEQYF. The CDR3 DNA follows: TGTGCCAGCAGCTTGGCGCCGACAGGGGCCTCCTACGAGCAGTACTTC.

The J gene is TRBJ2-7, the V gene TRBV6-1, with D perhaps TRBD2 (5 bases). Germline V gives CDR1 MNHNS, CDR2 SASEGT. V was clipped by 4 bases and J by 4 bases, with 17 bases between them. This CDR3 contains 15 residues. CDR3 in amino acids: CASSGLGSANYEQYF. As DNA, the CDR3 is TGTGCCAGCAGTGGGCTGGGTAGCGCGAATTACGAGCAGTACTTC.

The chain recombines TRBV2 with TRBJ1-2, with D possibly TRBD1 on 5 matching bases. The ends were cut back, 9 bases at V and 6 bases at J, with 23 bases in the middle. The CDR3 totals 15 residues. Looked up from germline, CDR1 is SNHLY and CDR2 is FYNNEI. The CDR3 DNA sequence: TGTGCCAGACGAACAGGAAGGGGTTTTCCTCATGGCTACACCTTC. It is translated as CARRTGRGFPHGYTF. Full variable domain (remainder filled in from reference TRBV2 and TRBJ1-2): EPEVTQTPSHQVTQMGQEVILRCVPISNHLYFYWYRQILGQKVEFLVSFYNNEISEKSEIFDDQFSVERPDGSNFTLKIRSTKLEDSAMYFCARRTGRGFPHGYTFGSGTRLTVV.

The gene calls are TRBV28 and TRBJ1-4; D gene ambiguous. The CDR3 extends over 13 amino acids. The V and J ends lost 3 bases and 8 bases respectively, with 10 bases between them. Germline assignment: CDR1 MDHEN and CDR2 SYDVKM. The CDR3 nucleotides are TGTGCCAGCAGTTTTAGGTCCTCCGAAAAACTGTTTTTT. It is translated as CASSFRSSEKLFF. The full variable domain, in which reference TRBV28 and TRBJ1-4 provide the parts outside the CDR3, is DVKVTQSSRYLVKRTGEKVFLECVQDMDHENMFWYRQDPGLGLRLIYFSYDVKMKEKGDIPEGYSVSREKKERFSLILESASTNQTSMYLCASSFRSSEKLFFGSGTQLSVL.

The chain links TRBV29-1 to TRBJ2-1; 9 nucleotides align to TRBD2. This CDR3 region has 14 residues. Trimming removed 7 bases from V and 7 bases from J; junction bases left unmatched: 11. The V gene's germline CDR1 is SQVTM and CDR2 ANQGSEA. CDR3 sequence (DNA): TGCAGCGCCAGTAATAGCGGGAGCCTGAATGAGCAGTTCTTC. Its protein product is CSASNSGSLNEQFF.

V and J are TRBV14 and TRBJ2-4; TRBD2 aligns across 7 bases. V was clipped by 4 bases and J by 0 bases; unmatched bases: 6. The CDR3 is made up of 16 amino acids. CDR1 SGHDN and CDR2 FVKESK come from the germline V gene. The CDR3 is CASSRSSGLAKNIQYF. CDR3 nucleotides: TGTGCCAGCAGCCGTTCTAGCGGACTAGCCAAAAACATTCAGTACTTC.

The chain has TRBV28 and TRBJ1-5, with D possibly TRBD1 on 5 matching bases. The ends were cut back, 1 base at V and 4 bases at J, with 20 bases in the middle. This CDR3 region has 18 residues. The germline gives CDR1 MDHEN, CDR2 SYDVKM. The CDR3 DNA reads TGTGCCAGCAGTTTATACAGCAGCCGTGGGCGGGGGAATCAGCCCCAGCATTTT. Protein product: CASSLYSSRGRGNQPQHF.

The V gene is TRBV5-1, the J gene TRBJ2-2; D is ambiguous. With 6 bases removed from V and 5 bases from J, the gap between germline ends came to 17 bases. The CDR3 covers 15 residues. Germline assignment: CDR1 SGHRS and CDR2 YFSETQ. The CDR3 protein is CASTKRISVTGELFF. As DNA, the CDR3 is TGCGCCAGCACTAAAAGGATTTCGGTGACCGGGGAGCTGTTTTTT.

The V call is TRBV5-5, the J call TRBJ1-1; TRBD1 matches at 7 bases. The germline V gene encodes CDR1 SGHKS and CDR2 YYEKEE (reference sequence). The trim removed 4 bases at V and 1 base at J, leaving 16 bases unmatched. The CDR3 length is 18 residues. Here the CDR3 reads CASSGLGTARPGNTEAFF. The CDR3 DNA sequence: TGTGCCAGCAGCGGGTTAGGGACAGCGAGACCCGGGAACACTGAAGCTTTCTTT.